The 12 T cell receptor beta chains reported below all come from one sample, sequenced in a study of control samples from healthy donors and cancer patients. The assay was immunoSEQ multiplex PCR, and TCRdb's table has in-frame clones only and misses some. The repertoire holds about 130,000 clones, with about 93% as singletons. Input material: PBMCs. All receptors derive from a man aged 50 or older with head and neck cancer.

This chain links TRBV4-3 with TRBJ2-5, with D uncertain. The V gene's germline CDR1 is LGHNA and CDR2 YSLEER. There are 15 residues in the CDR3. V lost 4 bases and J lost 3, with 15 bases in between. CDR3 DNA sequence: TGCGCCAGCAGCCGAACTTTCGACTTGAAAGAGACCCAGTACTTC. Translated: CASSRTFDLKETQYF.

The chain carries TRBV5-1 and TRBJ1-4; D is uncertain. Trimming shortened V by 5 bases and J by 0 bases, and 8 bases separated the two germline ends. Germline assignment: CDR1 SGHRS and CDR2 YFSETQ. This CDR3 contains 14 residues. In nucleotides, the CDR3 is TGCGCCAGCAGGAGAACCACAACTAATGAAAAACTGTTTTTT. Protein sequence: CASRRTTTNEKLFF.

CDR3 sequence reads: CASSELGNTEAFF. The DNA of the CDR3 is TGTGCCAGCAGTGAGTTAGGGAACACTGAAGCTTTCTTT. The chain carries TRBV2 and TRBJ1-1; D uncertain. Germline CDR1 SNHLY, CDR2 FYNNEI. With 3 bases removed from V and 1 base from J, the gap between germline ends came to 6 bases. The CDR3 length is 13 residues.

This chain joins TRBV5-4 and TRBJ2-3; D remains ambiguous. CDR3 length: 15 amino acids. V was shortened by 2 bases and J by 4 bases, with 14 bases between the two germline ends. CDR1 and CDR2 from the germline V gene are SGHNT and YYREEE (reference sequence). The chain's CDR3 is CASSFPGAVPDTQYF. In DNA form, the CDR3 reads TGTGCCAGCAGCTTTCCAGGCGCCGTCCCAGATACGCAGTATTTT.

The genes are TRBV2 and TRBJ2-2, with D possibly TRBD2 on 5 matching bases. The CDR3 length is 17 residues. With 7 bases removed from V and 4 bases from J, the gap between germline ends came to 22 bases. CDR1 is SNHLY, CDR2 FYNNEI, per germline. The CDR3 reads CASNPFPASMGTGELFF. CDR3 in DNA: TGTGCCAGCAACCCCTTCCCGGCTAGCATGGGCACCGGGGAGCTGTTTTTT.

The CDR3 reads CASSAGGNDNEQFF. The CDR3 bases are TGTGCCAGCAGCGCCGGGGGAAACGACAATGAGCAGTTCTTC. The chain couples TRBV9 to TRBJ2-1, with a tentative D call TRBD2 (6 bases). Germline CDR1 and CDR2: SGDLS and YYNGEE. V was trimmed by 3 bases and J by 5 bases, leaving 12 bases between them. CDR3 length equals 14 residues.

This clone was detected once. The V and J genes are TRBV18 and TRBJ2-7, with 7 bases lining up with TRBD1. CDR1 is KGHSH, CDR2 LQKENI, per germline. This CDR3 has 15 amino acids. V lost 6 bases, J lost 3 bases, and 11 bases stayed unmatched. CDR3 in DNA: TGTGCCAGCTCCTTAGTCCAGGGGGTTATCTACGAGCAGTACTTC. Protein sequence: CASSLVQGVIYEQYF.

The chain uses TRBV5-1 and TRBJ2-7, with 7 bases aligning to TRBD1. The V gene's germline CDR1 is SGHRS and CDR2 YFSETQ. CDR3 length: 15 residues. V gave up 0 bases and J gave up 2 bases; unmatched junction bases: 5. The CDR3 region is CASSLAGGQTYEQYF. CDR3 nucleotides: TGCGCCAGCAGCTTGGCTGGGGGACAGACCTACGAGCAGTACTTC.

The chain has TRBV18 and TRBJ2-1, with 8 bases aligning to TRBD2. This CDR3 is built from 15 residues. Germline CDR1 and CDR2: KGHSH and LQKENI. V was pared by 6 bases and J by 5 bases, with 9 bases of the junction left unmatched. DNA for the CDR3: TGTGCCAGCTCTCCGGGAGCGGGGGTTCACAATGAGCAGTTCTTC. Protein product: CASSPGAGVHNEQFF.

V and J are TRBV10-3 and TRBJ2-5; D unclear. This CDR3 has 13 amino acids. CDR1 and CDR2 from the germline V gene are ENHRY and SYGVKD. Trimming shortened V by 8 bases and J by 1 base, and 11 bases separated the two germline ends. CDR3 sequence: CAIGTATQETQYF. The CDR3 DNA sequence: TGTGCCATCGGCACGGCTACCCAAGAGACCCAGTACTTC.

J is TRBJ2-7 and V is TRBV7-6; D ambiguous. Trimming stripped 4 bases from V and 3 bases from J, with 7 bases between. Germline lookup yields CDR1 SGHVS and CDR2 FNYEAQ. This CDR3 region has 12 residues. Here the CDR3 DNA reads TGTGCCAGCAGCTCCTACCTCTACGAGCAGTACTTC. Protein sequence: CASSSYLYEQYF.

The chain joins TRBV4-3 to TRBJ1-2, with D possibly TRBD1 on 5 matching bases. The CDR3 contains 14 residues. In germline, CDR1 is LGHNA, CDR2 YSLEER. V was shortened by 2 bases and J by 11 bases, with 18 bases between the two germline ends. The DNA for the CDR3 is TGCGCCAGCAGCCAATCTCGTACGGGGCTGTCGTACACCTTC. Translated: CASSQSRTGLSYTF.